One and the same sample provided the 2 T cell receptor beta chains below, sequenced in a study of blood T cell repertoires in COVID-19 (TCRdb year 2020). The library was prepared using the immunoSEQ multiplex PCR assay. In TCRdb, the immuneACCESS table is reduced to in-frame sequences with V and J assigned. These tables do not hold every clone; where another copy was compared, an unresolved V gene accounts for under half, and the others remain unexplained. The sample profile shows approximately 160,000 clones; 81% of them were found once. The ten top clones hold 9.5% to 12% of the sample. Source material: peripheral blood. Receptors were obtained from a man aged 60 to 69 with active or convalescent COVID-19.

The CDR3 sequence is CASSESTGLNEQYF. CDR3 nucleotides: TGTGCCAGCAGCGAGTCAACAGGGCTGAACGAGCAGTACTTC. The genes are TRBV9 and TRBJ2-7, with a possible D match to TRBD1 (6 bases). V was pared by 3 bases and J by 5 bases, with 15 bases between. The CDR3 runs 14 residues. Looked up from germline, CDR1 is SGDLS and CDR2 is YYNGEE.

The V and J genes are TRBV3-1 (or the pseudogene TRBV3-2) and TRBJ1-2; D gene uncertain. Germline loops: CDR1 LGHDT, CDR2 YNNKEL (reference sequence). The CDR3 sequence is 14 residues long. The germline V and J ends were trimmed by 4 bases and 8 bases, with 17 bases remaining between them. Here the CDR3 reads CASSPGKPPMGYTF. Written as DNA, the CDR3 is TGTGCCAGCAGCCCGGGAAAGCCCCCAATGGGCTACACCTTC.